The TCR beta chain described here comes from a study of cytomegalovirus exposure and HLA in healthy donors. Findings and limits, study-wide: Prior analysis indicated that the majority of TCR beta V segments exhibited productivity approximately 87% or approximately 30% of the time. When the data were analyzed later, several of the most significant clusters appeared to be linked to common viral pathogens. Accounts indicate the classifier identified cytomegalovirus status with strong specificity and sensitivity. Accurate prediction of most subjects' HLA-A and HLA-B alleles from TCR beta sequences was reported.

Germline-derived CDR1 and CDR2 are MNHEY and SVGAGI. The CDR3 runs to 13 residues. Deletions cut 0 bases from V and 11 bases from J, with 13 bases between. PCR amplification relied on 60 Vbeta primers (plus 13 Jbeta primers). Clones were sequenced by immunoSEQ multiplex PCR, and TCRdb holds only the in-frame ones, with some missing. In the table there are 150,000 to 200,000 clones, 70% to 80% of which are singletons. As to this clone: The antigen is unknown.

This chain uses TRBV6-5 with TRBJ2-5; D remains unclear. This TCR was sampled from a woman aged 40-49 years in good health and CMV-seronegative. Sequencing was done on a sample of PBMCs. CDR3 protein: CASSYSISSAQYF. The CDR3 coding sequence is TGTGCCAGCAGTTACTCAATCTCGTCAGCGCAGTACTTC.